This TCR beta chain was recovered during a study of T-cell memory formation after mild COVID-19. Looking at the study overall: Clusters of TCRs were largely donor specific.

Turning to this clonotype: Its antigen is not known.

MiXCR, run by TCRdb on the 5' RACE reads, gives a single entry per CDR3 protein. The sample records 350,000 to 450,000 distinct CDR3 sequences, 25% to 30% being singletons. This CDR3 is built from 17 residues. Germline V CDR1 and CDR2: SGHDN, FVKESK. Trimming took 0 bases from V and 6 from J, leaving 18 bases between them. Study-level findings and limits: Pre-infection memory harbored some responding clones, suggesting cross-reactive memory joined. Clones contracting over day 15 to 85 were CD4/CD8 balanced, with later expanders leaning CD4+.

Sample: PBMCs or a T cell subset sorted from them (not recorded which). This sequence originates from an adult woman who had mild COVID-19 (a few samples of this study predate the infection). Cell type and time point are not known. This chain connects TRBV14 to TRBJ2-1, with D perhaps TRBD1 or TRBD2 (6 bases each). CDR3 region: CASSQDRAGDFRNEQFF. Here the CDR3 DNA reads TGTGCCAGCAGCCAAGATAGGGCAGGGGACTTTCGCAATGAGCAGTTCTTC.